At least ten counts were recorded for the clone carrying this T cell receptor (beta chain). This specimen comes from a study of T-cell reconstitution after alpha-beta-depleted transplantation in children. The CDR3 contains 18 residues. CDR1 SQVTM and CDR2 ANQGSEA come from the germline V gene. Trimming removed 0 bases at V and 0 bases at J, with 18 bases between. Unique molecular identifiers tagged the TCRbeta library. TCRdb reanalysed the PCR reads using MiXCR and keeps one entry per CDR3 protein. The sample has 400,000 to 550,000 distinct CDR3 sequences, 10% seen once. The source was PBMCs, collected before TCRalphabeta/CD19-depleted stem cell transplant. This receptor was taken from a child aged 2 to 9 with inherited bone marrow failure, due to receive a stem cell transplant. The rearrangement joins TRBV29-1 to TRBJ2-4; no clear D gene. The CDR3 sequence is CSVEDRRYPPLAKNIQYF. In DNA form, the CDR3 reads TGCAGCGTTGAAGATCGAAGGTACCCTCCCCTAGCCAAAAACATTCAGTACTTC. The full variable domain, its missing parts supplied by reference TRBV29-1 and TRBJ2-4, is SAVISQKPSRDICQRGTSLTIQCQVDSQVTMMFWYRQQPGQSLTLIATANQGSEATYESGFVIDKFPISRPNLTFSTLTVSNMSPEDSSIYLCSVEDRRYPPLAKNIQYFGAGTRLSVL.